At least ten counts were recorded for the clone carrying this T cell receptor (beta chain). What it binds is unknown. TCRdb itself ran the reads through MiXCR, one entry per CDR3 protein. The data show roughly 280,000 distinct CDR3 sequences, about 13% seen once. The sample belongs to a study of T cell repertoires in cytomegalovirus infection. Overall study: Both CMV infection and a matching HLA type were indicated by public TCR beta signatures.

Deletions cut 1 base from V and 5 bases from J, with 12 bases between. Germline CDR1 reads SGHVS; CDR2 reads FNYEAQ. The CDR3 covers 15 residues. Study-level findings and limits: Using cumulative public TCR beta family frequency, the authors identified those who carried CMV together with the relevant HLA.

Sequencing input: PBMCs. This clonotype was obtained from a human donor in good health (CMV status not recorded). Some clones in this sample may be carry-over from other donors' samples. The chain joins TRBV7-6 to TRBJ2-1, with D perhaps matching TRBD1 or TRBD2 (5 bases each). CDR3 region: CASSLVSGTHNEQFF. CDR3 coding DNA: TGTGCCAGCAGCTTAGTGTCCGGGACCCACAATGAGCAGTTCTTC.